This T cell receptor (beta chain) is drawn from a study of OX40 agonist ivuxolimab in advanced cancers. Study background: From about 20 to 79 years was the age range, with a mean of around 57 years, and 65% to 90% were male.

This CDR3 has 13 amino acids. The germline V gene encodes CDR1 SGHDT and CDR2 YYEEEE. Trimming removed 0 bases from V and 1 base from J, with 4 bases in between. Data came from immunoSEQ multiplex PCR; TCRdb stores just in-frame clones and leaves some out. The sample contains fewer than 30,000 clones, around 81% of which appear only once. The starting material was CD4+ or CD8+ T cells sorted from blood, obtained in a trial of the OX40 agonist ivuxolimab. The J gene is TRBJ1-1, the V gene TRBV5-6; unclear D gene. This sequence originates from an adult with an advanced solid tumor such as melanoma, head and neck, liver or kidney cancer. CDR3 DNA sequence: TGTGCCAGCAGCTTGGGCAGGAACACTGAAGCTTTCTTT. It specifies CASSLGRNTEAFF.